This T cell receptor beta chain was documented in a study of T cell repertoires in cytomegalovirus infection. Via MiXCR, TCRdb re-called the reads, giving one row per CDR3 protein. Among approximately 500,000 distinct CDR3 sequences listed, about 11% were seen once. Study-wide findings and caveats: Of the TCR beta families, the public ones yielded a cumulative frequency that identified carriers of CMV plus the relevant HLA.

With regard to this clonotype: Its specificity is unknown.

The CDR3 spans 18 residues. V lost 1 base, J lost 0 bases, and 18 bases lay in between. Germline CDR1 is SQVTM and CDR2 is ANQGSEA. The chain joins TRBV29-1 to TRBJ2-2; tentative D call: TRBD2 (7 bases). Sequencing input: PBMCs. This TCR came from a human donor in good health (CMV status not recorded). Some clones in this sample may be carry-over from other donors' samples. The CDR3 loop reads CSVEGGGGWGPNTGELFF. The CDR3 DNA is TGCAGCGTTGAAGGAGGGGGGGGTTGGGGACCGAACACCGGGGAGCTGTTTTTT.